The source of this TCR beta chain is a study of T cell changes during pregnancy in multiple sclerosis. This CDR3 comprises 15 residues. Germline CDR1 MNHEY, CDR2 SMNVEV (reference sequence). V gave up 5 bases and J gave up 2 bases; unmatched junction bases: 6. Clones were read by immunoSEQ multiplex PCR, and TCRdb kept only the in-frame ones, dropping some. The repertoire consists of approximately 110,000 clones, with just over 90% occurring once and the leading ten covering 3.5%. The sequence came from a female donor with multiple sclerosis, enrolled in a pregnancy study. The genes are TRBV27 and TRBJ1-3, with 7 positions matching TRBD1. The sample in question was peripheral blood, obtained after pregnancy. The CDR3 sequence: CASSPLTGAGNTIYF. The CDR3 DNA follows: TGTGCCAGCAGTCCCCTTACAGGGGCTGGAAACACCATATATTTT.